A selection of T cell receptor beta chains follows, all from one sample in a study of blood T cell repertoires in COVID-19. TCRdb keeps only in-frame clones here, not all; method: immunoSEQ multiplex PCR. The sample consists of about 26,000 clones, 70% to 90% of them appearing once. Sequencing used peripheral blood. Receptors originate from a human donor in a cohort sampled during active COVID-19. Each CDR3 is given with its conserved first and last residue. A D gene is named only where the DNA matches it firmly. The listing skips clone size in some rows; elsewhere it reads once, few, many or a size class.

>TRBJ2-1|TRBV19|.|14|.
TGTGCCAGTAGTATCCAAGGGGGCTACAATGAGCAGTTCTTC
CASSIQGGYNEQFF
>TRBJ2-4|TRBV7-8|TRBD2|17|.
TGTGCCAGCAGCTTAGACCCTAGCGGGGGGCTCCGCAACATTCAGTACTTC
CASSLDPSGGLRNIQYF
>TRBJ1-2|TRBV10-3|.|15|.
TGTGCCATCAGTGAGGCAACAGGGTCGCACTATGGCTACACCTTC
CAISEATGSHYGYTF
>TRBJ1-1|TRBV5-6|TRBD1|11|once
TGTGCCAGCAGCTCAGGGGGGATGGCTTTCTTT
CASSSGGMAFF
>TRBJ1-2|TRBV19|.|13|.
TGTGCCAGTAGTATAGACACCCGGAGAGGCTACACCTTC
CASSIDTRRGYTF
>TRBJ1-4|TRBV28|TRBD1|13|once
TGTGCCAGCAGAGGAGGGGGCTGGGAAAAACTGTTTTTT
CASRGGGWEKLFF
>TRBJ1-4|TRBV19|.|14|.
TGTGCCAGCGGACCGAGGGAGTTTAATGAAAAACTGTTTTTT
CASGPREFNEKLFF
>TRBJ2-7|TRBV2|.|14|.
TGTGCCAGCAGTGACCGAAAGAGCTCCTACGAGCAGTACTTC
CASSDRKSSYEQYF
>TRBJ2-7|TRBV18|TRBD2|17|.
TGTGCCAGCTCCCCCAATTCCCAGACTAGCGGGTCTTGGGAGCAGTACTTC
CASSPNSQTSGSWEQYF
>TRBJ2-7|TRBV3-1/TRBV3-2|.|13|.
TGTGCCAGCAGCCGGACAGAAACCTACGAGCAGTACTTC
CASSRTETYEQYF
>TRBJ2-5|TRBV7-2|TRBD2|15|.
TGTGCCAGCAGCGGGAGCGGCGGGGGTATGGAGACCCAGTACTTC
CASSGSGGGMETQYF
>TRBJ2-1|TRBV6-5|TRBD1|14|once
TGTGCCAGCTCCGGGACAGTGACCTACAATGAGCAGTTCTTC
CASSGTVTYNEQFF
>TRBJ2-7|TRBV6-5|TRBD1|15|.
TGTGCCAGCATCTTAAGACAGGGGAATATCTACGAGCAGTACTTC
CASILRQGNIYEQYF
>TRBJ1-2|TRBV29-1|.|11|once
TGCAGCGTTGGAGCAAGCTATGGCTACACCTTC
CSVGASYGYTF
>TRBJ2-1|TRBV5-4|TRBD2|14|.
TGTGCCACTTTTGATAGCGGGGGTGGCAATGAGCAGTTCTTC
CATFDSGGGNEQFF
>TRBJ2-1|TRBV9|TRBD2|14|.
TGTGCCAGCAGCGTAGACGGGAGGGACAATGAGCAGTTCTTC
CASSVDGRDNEQFF
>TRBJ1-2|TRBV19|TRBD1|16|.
TGTGCCAGTAGTACTTCCGGGACAGGGTTCGACTATGGCTACACCTTC
CASSTSGTGFDYGYTF
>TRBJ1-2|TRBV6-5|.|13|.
TGTGCCTCAGCCGGGGAGTGGCGGTATGGCTACACCTTC
CASAGEWRYGYTF
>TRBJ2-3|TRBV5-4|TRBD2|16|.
TGTGCCAGCAGCCTATACAAGGGACTAGCATGGGATACGCAGTATTTT
CASSLYKGLAWDTQYF
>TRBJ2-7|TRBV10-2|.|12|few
TGCGCCAGCAGTGACATCTCCTACGAGCAGTACTTC
CASSDISYEQYF
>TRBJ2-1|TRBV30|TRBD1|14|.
TGTGCCTGGAGTGAGGGGACAGGGTTCTTTAGGCAGTTCTTC
CAWSEGTGFFRQFF
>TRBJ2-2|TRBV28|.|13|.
TGTGGAATAGCGTTCGCGAACACCGGGGAGCTGTTTTTT
CGIAFANTGELFF
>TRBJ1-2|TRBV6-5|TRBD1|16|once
TGTGCCAGCAGTTACTCCGGGAGACAGGGCTCCTATGGCTACACCTTC
CASSYSGRQGSYGYTF
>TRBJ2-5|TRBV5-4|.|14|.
TGTGCCAGCAGCTTGAGCCAGGCCCAAGAGACCCAGTACTTC
CASSLSQAQETQYF
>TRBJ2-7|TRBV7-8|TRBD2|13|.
TGTGCCAGCAGCGCGGGACTAGCGTACGGGCTGGTCTTC
CASSAGLAYGLVF
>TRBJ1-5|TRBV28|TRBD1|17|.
TGTGCCAGCAGGGTGTTGGGAGTAGGCAGGGGGCATCAGCCCCAGCATTTT
CASRVLGVGRGHQPQHF
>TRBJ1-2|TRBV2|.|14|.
TGTGCCAGCAGTGAAGTTTCAGGGTACTATGGCTACACCTTC
CASSEVSGYYGYTF
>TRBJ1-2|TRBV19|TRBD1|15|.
TGTGCCAGTAGTATCAGCCGGACAGGGAACTATGGCTACACCTTC
CASSISRTGNYGYTF
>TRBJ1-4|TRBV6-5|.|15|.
TGTGCCAGCAGTACAGGGACCGGCTTGATTGAAAAACTGTTTTTT
CASSTGTGLIEKLFF
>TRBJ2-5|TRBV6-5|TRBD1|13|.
TGTGCCAGCAGTCCGGGACAGTTAGAGACCCAGTACTTC
CASSPGQLETQYF
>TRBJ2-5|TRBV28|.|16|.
TGTGCCAGCAGTTTATTCGGGACATCGGACCAAGAGACCCAGTACTTC
CASSLFGTSDQETQYF
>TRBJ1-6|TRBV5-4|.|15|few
TGTGCCAGCAGCTTACGGGGGGTTTTTAATTCACCCCTCCACTTT
CASSLRGVFNSPLHF
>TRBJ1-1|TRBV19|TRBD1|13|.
TGTGCCAGTAGGGACAGGGTGGCCACTGAAGCTTTCTTT
CASRDRVATEAFF
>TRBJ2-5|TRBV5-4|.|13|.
TGTGCCAGCAGCTTGGCGGGTACGGAGACCCAGTACTTC
CASSLAGTETQYF
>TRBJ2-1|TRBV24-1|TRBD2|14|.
TGTGCCACCAGTGCCGCCAGCGGGGCCAATGAGCAGTTCTTC
CATSAASGANEQFF
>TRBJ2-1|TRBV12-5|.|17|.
TGTGCTAGTGGTTTGGTACGGGAAGACTGGGTCTACAATGAGCAGTTCTTC
CASGLVREDWVYNEQFF
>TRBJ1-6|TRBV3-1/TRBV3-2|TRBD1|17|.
TGTGCCAGCAGCCCAAGGCTGGGACAGGCACTTAATTCACCCCTCCACTTT
CASSPRLGQALNSPLHF
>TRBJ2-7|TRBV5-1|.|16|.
TGCGCCAGCAGCGGAGGTGGGGGAGGCCGCTCCTACGAGCAGTACTTC
CASSGGGGGRSYEQYF
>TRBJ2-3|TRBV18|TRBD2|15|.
TGTGCCAGCTCACCCCTGACTAGCATCACAGATACGCAGTATTTT
CASSPLTSITDTQYF
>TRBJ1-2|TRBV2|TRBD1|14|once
TGTGCCAGCAGTGGTTTACAGGGGTTAGAGGGCTACACCTTC
CASSGLQGLEGYTF
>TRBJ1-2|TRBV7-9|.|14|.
TGTGCCAGCAGCTTGCTCCTATCTCCCTATGGCTACACCTTC
CASSLLLSPYGYTF
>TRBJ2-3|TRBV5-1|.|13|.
TGCGCCAGCATGGGGGGTAACACAGATACGCAGTATTTT
CASMGGNTDTQYF
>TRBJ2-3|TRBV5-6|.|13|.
TGTGCCAGCAGCTTCCTCTCCACAGATACGCAGTATTTT
CASSFLSTDTQYF
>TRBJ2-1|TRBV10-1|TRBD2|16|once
TGCGCCAGCAGTGAGTTGCTAGCGGGGGGGAGCTACGAGCAGTTCTTC
CASSELLAGGSYEQFF
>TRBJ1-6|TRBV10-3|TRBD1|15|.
TGTGCCATCAGTGGGGACAGGGTGGCGGATTCACCCCTCCACTTT
CAISGDRVADSPLHF
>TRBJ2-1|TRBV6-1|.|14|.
TGTGCCAGCAGTGAAGTTTACGGGAACAATGAGCAGTTCTTC
CASSEVYGNNEQFF
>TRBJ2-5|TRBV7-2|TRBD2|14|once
TGTGCCAGCAGCTTGTTCCAGGGAGGGGAGACCCAGTACTTC
CASSLFQGGETQYF
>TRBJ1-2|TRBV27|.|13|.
TGTGCCAGCAGTATGACAGCCAACTATGGCTACACCTTC
CASSMTANYGYTF